One and the same sample provided the 15 T cell receptor beta chains below, sequenced in a study of T cells after yellow fever vaccination. TCRdb reprocessed the 5' RACE reads with MiXCR, giving one entry per CDR3 protein. The profile shows approximately 240,000 distinct CDR3 sequences, about 3.7% of them singletons. The material sequenced was PBMCs, taken 15 days after the yellow fever booster vaccination. The receptor set was obtained from a man younger than 35 who received the YFV17D yellow fever vaccine.

At least ten counts were recorded for this clonotype. The genes are TRBV2 and TRBJ2-5; 8 positions match TRBD2. Trimming cost V 6 bases and J 3 bases; bases outside gene matches: 0. This CDR3 spans 12 amino acids. The germline CDR1 and CDR2 sequences are SNHLY and FYNNEI. The CDR3 sequence: CASRTSEETQYF. In DNA, the CDR3 is TGTGCCAGCAGGACTAGCGAAGAGACCCAGTACTTC. Combining the CDR3 with reference TRBV2 and TRBJ2-5 gives the whole variable domain EPEVTQTPSHQVTQMGQEVILRCVPISNHLYFYWYRQILGQKVEFLVSFYNNEISEKSEIFDDQFSVERPDGSNFTLKIRSTKLEDSAMYFCASRTSEETQYFGPGTRLLVL.

This clonotype was found many times. This sequence joins TRBV27 and TRBJ2-1, with D possibly matching TRBD2 (6 bases). V was shortened by 6 bases and J by 7 bases, with 13 bases between the two germline ends. From germline, CDR1 is MNHEY and CDR2 SMNVEV (reference sequence). There are 13 residues in the CDR3. The CDR3 reads CASSRAGWNEQFF. Written as DNA, the CDR3 is TGTGCCAGCAGCCGTGCGGGGTGGAATGAGCAGTTCTTC.

The V call is TRBV19, the J call TRBJ1-5, with TRBD1 as a possible D gene (6 bases). Germline V gene sequence: CDR1 LNHDA, CDR2 SQIVND (reference sequence). The germline V and J ends were trimmed by 2 bases and 7 bases, with 18 bases remaining between them. This CDR3 has 16 residues. The CDR3 DNA is TGTGCCAGTAGTATACTCCTCCTTAGGGGGGACCAGCCCCAGCATTTT. Protein: CASSILLLRGDQPQHF.

This clonotype was counted at least ten times. This rearrangement joins TRBV5-1 to TRBJ2-1, with D possibly TRBD1 on 5 matching bases. Germline CDR1 is SGHRS and CDR2 is YFSETQ. Trimming removed 2 bases from V and 5 bases from J, with 17 bases in between. There are 16 residues in the CDR3. The CDR3 reads CASSLRTSLGDNEQFF. In DNA, the CDR3 is TGCGCCAGCAGCTTACGGACATCCTTGGGTGACAATGAGCAGTTCTTC.

This clonotype was seen many times. The genes are TRBV18 and TRBJ1-2, with TRBD1 matching 9 bases. The J segment lost 2 bases and the V segment lost 3 bases, leaving 4 bases of the junction unmatched. Germline-derived CDR1 and CDR2 are KGHSH and LQKENI. The CDR3 is 15 amino acids. Here the CDR3 DNA reads TGTGCCAGCTCACCCCGGACAGGGGAAAACTATGGCTACACCTTC. Its translation: CASSPRTGENYGYTF.

This clonotype was found many times. The chain combines TRBV5-1 with TRBJ2-3, with TRBD1 identical over 9 bases. Germline loops: CDR1 SGHRS, CDR2 YFSETQ. With 6 bases clipped from V and 2 bases from J, the junction kept 10 bases outside the gene matches. The CDR3 spans 16 residues. As DNA, the CDR3 is TGCGCCAGCACCCACCCGGGGACAGGGCACACAGATACGCAGTATTTT. Residues: CASTHPGTGHTDTQYF.

This clonotype showed up many times. The V call is TRBV7-2, the J call TRBJ2-2; perhaps TRBD1 as D (5 bases). Germline V CDR1 and CDR2: SGHTA, FQGNSA. CDR3 length: 14 residues. Trimming left V 2 bases short and J 4 bases short, with 8 bases between. The CDR3 reads CASSLQGITGELFF. CDR3 DNA sequence: TGTGCCAGCAGCTTACAGGGTATCACCGGGGAGCTGTTTTTT.

This clonotype occurred many times. The V call is TRBV7-9, the J call TRBJ1-6; the D gene is possibly TRBD1 (6 bases). The CDR3 runs 14 residues. Trimming cost V 3 bases and J 3 bases, with 6 bases left between them. Germline V lookup: CDR1 SEHNR, CDR2 FQNEAQ (reference sequence). The CDR3 DNA reads TGTGCCAGCAGCTTGGGACACTATAATTCACCCCTCCACTTT. This encodes CASSLGHYNSPLHF.

This clonotype was detected many times. The genes are TRBV10-3 and TRBJ2-3; 7 positions agree with TRBD2. Germline values: CDR1 ENHRY, CDR2 SYGVKD. The CDR3 extends over 14 amino acids. The ends lost 6 bases at V and 4 bases at J; junction bases unmatched: 7. The CDR3, as DNA: TGTGCCATCAGCCCAGGCGGGGGATCAGATACGCAGTATTTT. It codes for CAISPGGGSDTQYF.

This clonotype has ten or more counts. The chain couples TRBV11-1 to TRBJ2-5; D is undetermined. There are 15 residues in the CDR3. The germline CDR1 and CDR2 sequences are SGHAT and FQDESV (reference sequence). Trimming shortened V by 5 bases and J by 4 bases, and 17 bases separated the two germline ends. CDR3 DNA sequence: TGTGCCAGCAGCCCGCCGACCGTTCAGCGAGAGACCCAGTACTTC. Its translation is CASSPPTVQRETQYF.

This clonotype appeared many times. V is TRBV5-6 and J is TRBJ1-1; perhaps TRBD1 as D (6 bases). With 2 bases removed from V and 5 bases from J, the gap between germline ends came to 13 bases. The germline CDR1 and CDR2 sequences are SGHDT and YYEEEE. The CDR3 sequence is 14 residues long. This CDR3 is CASSFLGAGTEAFF. CDR3 nucleotide sequence: TGTGCCAGCAGCTTCTTGGGGGCGGGTACTGAAGCTTTCTTT. The variable domain in full, completed from reference TRBV5-6 and TRBJ1-1, reads DAGVTQSPTHLIKTRGQQVTLRCSPKSGHDTVSWYQQALGQGPQFIFQYYEEEERQRGNFPDRFSGHQFPNYSSELNVNALLLGDSALYLCASSFLGAGTEAFFGQGTRLTVV.

This clonotype was found many times. The chain uses TRBV6-6 and TRBJ1-6, with a possible D match to TRBD1 (6 bases). CDR1 and CDR2 from the germline V gene are MNHNY and SVGAGI (reference sequence). V was shortened by 7 bases and J by 2 bases, with 27 bases between the two germline ends. This CDR3 spans 20 amino acids. The CDR3: CASTHLRVGAWRPYNSPLHF. The CDR3 bases are TGTGCCAGCACCCATTTACGGGTGGGGGCTTGGAGGCCCTATAATTCACCCCTCCACTTT.

The table lists this clonotype with many counts. The chain couples TRBV4-1 to TRBJ2-7; D is undetermined. Germline V CDR1 and CDR2: MGHRA, YSYEKL. The V gene lost 0 bases and the J gene lost 3 bases, with 12 bases spanning the gap. The CDR3 runs to 15 residues. CDR3 sequence (DNA): TGCGCCAGCAGCCAAGATTCGGGCTCCTTCTACGAGCAGTACTTC. It encodes CASSQDSGSFYEQYF.

This clonotype was seen repeatedly, ten times or more. V gene TRBV29-1 combines with J gene TRBJ2-3; D is unresolved. V was pared by 3 bases and J by 4 bases, with 5 bases between. The CDR3 loop spans 11 amino acids. Germline V gene data show CDR1 as SQVTM and CDR2 as ANQGSEA. The CDR3: CSVDRSDTQYF. DNA of the CDR3: TGCAGCGTTGACAGGTCAGATACGCAGTATTTT.

This clonotype was observed a handful of times. The chain's CDR3 is CASSQGHTANTEAFF. The DNA of the CDR3 is TGCGCCAGCAGCCAAGGTCATACGGCGAACACTGAAGCTTTCTTT. V usage is TRBV4-1 and J usage is TRBJ1-1; D unresolved. CDR1 is MGHRA and CDR2 is YSYEKL in the germline V gene. The CDR3 is 15 residues long. V lost 1 base to trimming and J lost 1 base, with 10 bases between them.